The 25 T cell receptor beta chains below all came from one sample that was sequenced in a study of lymphopenia after photon versus proton radiotherapy. This table comes from immunoSEQ multiplex PCR, and its TCRdb copy is limited to in-frame clones, with some not included. The data show approximately 47,000 clones, over 75% seen once. The sample consisted of peripheral blood, taken from a patient treated with photon-based radiotherapy. The receptors originated from a man aged 35 to 55 with gastric cancer.

This clone was picked up one time. This chain joins TRBV7-9 and TRBJ2-7; D possibly corresponds to TRBD1 (6 bases). From germline, CDR1 is SEHNR and CDR2 FQNEAQ (reference sequence). CDR3 length equals 14 residues. Trimming shortened V by 4 bases and J by 2 bases, and 12 bases separated the two germline ends. DNA for the CDR3: TGTGCCAGCAGCTCCCAGGGGCTCCCCTACGAGCAGTACTTC. Protein sequence: CASSSQGLPYEQYF.

The V and J genes are TRBV5-1 and TRBJ1-4, with TRBD1 matching 7 bases. The CDR3 runs to 13 residues. V lost 5 bases to trimming and J lost 8 bases; unmatched junction nucleotides: 6. Germline V gene sequence: CDR1 SGHRS, CDR2 YFSETQ. CDR3 in amino acids: CASSSGGPEKLFF. The DNA of the CDR3 is TGCGCCAGCAGTTCAGGGGGACCAGAAAAACTGTTTTTT.

For this clone: Germline and junction disagree at one end, which may indicate a read error. The chain uses TRBV7-7 and TRBJ2-3; D uncertain. Germline V gene sequence: CDR1 SSHAT, CDR2 FNYEAQ (reference sequence). CDR3 length: 13 amino acids. CDR3 in amino acids: CASSETVTDTQYF. DNA for the CDR3: TGTGCTAGCAGCGAAACCGTCACAGATACGCAGTATTTT.

This clone has more than one count but fewer than ten. The rearrangement joins TRBV18 to TRBJ1-5; 10 positions agree with TRBD1. The CDR3 consists of 14 residues. The germline V gene encodes CDR1 KGHSH and CDR2 LQKENI. Trimming cost V 7 bases and J 7 bases; bases outside gene matches: 7. In DNA form, the CDR3 reads TGTGCCAGCTGTCCGGGACAGGGGTACCAGCCCCAGCATTTT. This codes for CASCPGQGYQPQHF. Full variable domain (missing parts from reference TRBV18 and TRBJ1-5): NAGVMQNPRHLVRRRGQEARLRCSPMKGHSHVYWYRQLPEEGLKFMVYLQKENIIDESGMPKERFSAEFPKEGPSILRIQQVVRGDSAAYFCASCPGQGYQPQHFGDGTRLSIL.

This chain connects TRBV5-1 to TRBJ1-2; TRBD1 might be the D (5 bases). Trimming removed 4 bases at V and 0 bases at J, with 13 bases between. The germline CDR1 and CDR2 sequences are SGHRS and YFSETQ. The CDR3 length is 15 residues. CDR3 sequence: CASSPGPTANYGYTF. CDR3 coding DNA: TGCGCCAGCAGCCCGGGACCGACAGCTAACTATGGCTACACCTTC. The whole variable domain, remainder taken from reference TRBV5-1 and TRBJ1-2, is KAGVTQTPRYLIKTRGQQVTLSCSPISGHRSVSWYQQTPGQGLQFLFEYFSETQRNKGNFPGRFSGRQFSNSRSEMNVSTLELGDSALYLCASSPGPTANYGYTFGSGTRLTVV.

V gene TRBV9 combines with J gene TRBJ1-1, with a tentative D call TRBD1 (6 bases). CDR1 and CDR2 (germline): SGDLS, YYNGEE. Trimming took off 4 bases at V and 8 bases at J, with 15 bases between the two ends. The CDR3 has 13 residues. The CDR3 nucleotides read TGTGCCAGCAGCCCACAATTGGGGGCAGAAGCTTTCTTT. Protein: CASSPQLGAEAFF.

The table lists this clone with a few counts. The gene calls are TRBV16 and TRBJ1-2; D call uncertain. Germline CDR1 is KGHSY and CDR2 is FQNENV. The CDR3 extends over 14 amino acids. Between the trimmed V and J ends, which lost 2 bases and 2 bases, there was a span of 9 bases. CDR3 sequence: CASSQQSSNYGYTF. For the CDR3, the DNA is TGTGCCAGCAGCCAACAGTCCTCCAACTATGGCTACACCTTC.

This chain connects TRBV27 to TRBJ1-1; D perhaps matches TRBD1 (6 bases). CDR1 and CDR2 (germline): MNHEY, SMNVEV (reference sequence). The CDR3 is 15 amino acids. V lost 4 bases and J 4 bases, leaving 16 bases between the germline ends. The CDR3 here is CASSSVGDTSTEAFF. For the CDR3, the DNA is TGTGCCAGCAGTTCCGTTGGGGACACAAGCACTGAAGCTTTCTTT.

The V and J genes are TRBV4-3 and TRBJ1-2, with 10 bases matching TRBD1. Germline V lookup: CDR1 LGHNA, CDR2 YSLEER. V lost 0 bases, J lost 6 bases, and 4 bases stayed unmatched. CDR3 length equals 15 residues. The CDR3 loop reads CASSQEMTGGHGYTF. Written as DNA, the CDR3 is TGCGCCAGCAGCCAAGAAATGACAGGGGGCCATGGCTACACCTTC.

The chain recombines TRBV2 with TRBJ2-7; 11 nucleotides line up with TRBD2. CDR3 length: 14 amino acids. Germline values: CDR1 SNHLY, CDR2 FYNNEI. The junction had 3 bases not matched to a gene; V was cut back by 3 bases and J by 5 bases. The chain's CDR3 is CASSDRLAGNEQYF. The CDR3 DNA is TGTGCCAGCAGTGATAGACTAGCGGGGAACGAGCAGTACTTC.

DNA for the CDR3: TGCGCCAGCAGCTTGGCCACGTCAGACACCATATATTTT. Protein product: CASSLATSDTIYF. The V gene is TRBV5-1, the J gene TRBJ1-3; D unresolved. The CDR3 is 13 residues long. Germline loops: CDR1 SGHRS, CDR2 YFSETQ. V was clipped by 0 bases and J by 8 bases, with 9 bases between them.

The chain joins TRBV30 to TRBJ1-6, with a tentative D call TRBD1 (6 bases). Germline CDR1 is GTSNPN and CDR2 is SVGIG (reference sequence). With 0 bases removed from V and 10 bases from J, the gap between germline ends came to 22 bases. The CDR3 has 17 residues. The CDR3 region is CAWSVFRGTTEKSPLHF. CDR3 DNA: TGTGCCTGGAGTGTATTCCGGGGGACAACGGAAAAATCACCCCTCCACTTT. Together with reference TRBV30 and TRBJ1-6, the CDR3 gives the full variable domain: SQTIHQWPATLVQPVGSPLSLECTVEGTSNPNLYWYRQAAGRGLQLLFYSVGIGQISSEVPQNLSASRPQDRQFILSSKKLLLSDSGFYLCAWSVFRGTTEKSPLHFGNGTRLTVT.

This clone turned up a few times. An end of the junction differs from the germline gene, which may be a read error. The chain is built from TRBV2 and TRBJ2-5; a possible D gene is TRBD1 (5 bases). The CDR3 runs 12 residues. CDR1 is SNHLY and CDR2 is FYNNEI in the germline V gene. CDR3 protein: CASSEGVETQYF. The CDR3 region has the DNA TGTGCCAGCAGCGAAGGGGTGGAGACCCAGTACTTC.

The V call is TRBV4-2, the J call TRBJ1-6; perhaps TRBD1 as D (5 bases). The V gene lost 4 bases and the J gene lost 2 bases, with 18 bases spanning the gap. Germline assignment: CDR1 LGHNA and CDR2 YNFKEQ. The CDR3 contains 18 residues. The CDR3 nucleotides are TGTGCCAGCAGCCCTCTTTCGGGGGGGGAAACCTATAATTCACCCCTCCACTTT. Translating gives CASSPLSGGETYNSPLHF.

This chain connects TRBV20-1 to TRBJ1-4; D gene unclear. The V and J ends lost 0 bases and 8 bases respectively, with 4 bases between them. Looked up from germline, CDR1 is DFQATT and CDR2 is SNEGSKA (reference sequence). The CDR3 extends over 11 amino acids. This CDR3 is CSARDREKLFF. The CDR3 DNA sequence: TGCAGTGCTAGAGATCGGGAAAAACTGTTTTTT.

This rearrangement joins TRBV30 to TRBJ2-7, with 9 bases fitting TRBD1. The CDR3 is 15 residues long. Germline loops: CDR1 GTSNPN, CDR2 SVGIG (reference sequence). With 3 bases clipped from V and 1 base from J, the junction kept 7 bases outside the gene matches. In DNA form, the CDR3 reads TGTGCCTGGAGCTCGGGACAGGGAAGATCCTACGAGCAGTACTTC. Its protein product is CAWSSGQGRSYEQYF.

This clone appeared a single time. The chain combines TRBV7-9 with TRBJ2-3; tentatively, D is TRBD1 (5 bases). The CDR3 consists of 16 residues. The V gene lost 2 bases and the J gene lost 0 bases, with 12 bases spanning the gap. Per the germline V gene, CDR1 is SEHNR and CDR2 is FQNEAQ (reference sequence). CDR3 loop: CASSLRARASTDTQYF. Written as DNA, the CDR3 is TGTGCCAGCAGCTTAAGAGCCAGGGCTAGCACAGATACGCAGTATTTT.

The chain carries TRBV18 and TRBJ1-2, with unresolved D. V was shortened by 2 bases and J by 6 bases, with 10 bases between the two germline ends. The CDR3 has 13 amino acids. Germline assignment: CDR1 KGHSH and CDR2 LQKENI. The CDR3 is CASSPSGQHGYTF. The CDR3 DNA sequence: TGTGCCAGCTCACCATCAGGCCAACATGGCTACACCTTC.

The chain joins TRBV2 to TRBJ2-7; D not resolved. CDR1 and CDR2 (germline): SNHLY, FYNNEI. The CDR3 is made up of 14 amino acids. Trimming cost V 8 bases and J 0 bases, with 14 bases left between them. In DNA, the CDR3 is TGTGCCAGCCGGAGCCTCCTGAGCTCCTACGAGCAGTACTTC. Encoded protein: CASRSLLSSYEQYF.

J is TRBJ1-2 and V is TRBV7-9; maybe TRBD1 (5 bases). The V end lost 0 bases, the J end lost 8 bases, and 10 bases lay between the germline ends. The CDR3 has 13 amino acids. The germline gives CDR1 SEHNR, CDR2 FQNEAQ (reference sequence). The CDR3 is CASSLAGWDGYTF. The CDR3 DNA sequence: TGTGCCAGCAGCTTAGCGGGCTGGGACGGCTACACCTTC.

The rearrangement uses TRBV12-5 and TRBJ2-7; 12 bases match TRBD1. The V gene's germline CDR1 is LGHNT and CDR2 FRNRAP. Unmatched junction bases numbered 1, after V lost 0 bases and J lost 4 bases. The CDR3 contains 15 residues. CDR3 sequence reads: CASGLVGQGAYEQYF. DNA of the CDR3: TGTGCTAGTGGTTTGGTGGGACAGGGGGCTTACGAGCAGTACTTC.

This chain connects TRBV2 to TRBJ2-3; possibly TRBD2 for D (5 bases). Germline CDR1 SNHLY, CDR2 FYNNEI. There are 16 residues in the CDR3. V shed 5 bases and J shed 5 bases, with 20 bases lying between them. For the CDR3, the DNA is TGTGCCAGCAGTCATCCACTAGAAGGGCTCGGAGATACGCAGTATTTT. Amino acid sequence: CASSHPLEGLGDTQYF. The entire variable domain, with the rest obtained from reference TRBV2 and TRBJ2-3, is as follows: EPEVTQTPSHQVTQMGQEVILRCVPISNHLYFYWYRQILGQKVEFLVSFYNNEISEKSEIFDDQFSVERPDGSNFTLKIRSTKLEDSAMYFCASSHPLEGLGDTQYFGPGTRLTVL.

The rearrangement joins TRBV7-2 to TRBJ2-2, with 10 positions matching TRBD1. The V segment lost 6 bases and the J segment 4 bases; nucleotides outside the gene matches: 8. This CDR3 spans 16 amino acids. Germline CDR1 reads SGHTA; CDR2 reads FQGNSA. For the CDR3, the DNA is TGTGCCAGCAGATCCGGGACAGGGGCCTCCACCGGGGAGCTGTTTTTT. It yields the protein CASRSGTGASTGELFF.

The chain links TRBV2 to TRBJ1-1; 9 bases line up with TRBD1. Per the germline V gene, CDR1 is SNHLY and CDR2 is FYNNEI. Trimming took 0 bases from V and 8 from J; bases not matched to a gene: 4. This CDR3 has 14 residues. CDR3 in amino acids: CASSEAPGQGEAFF. CDR3 DNA: TGTGCCAGCAGTGAAGCGCCGGGACAGGGAGAAGCTTTCTTT.

CDR3 in amino acids: CAWSARLAKNIQYF. CDR3 in DNA: TGTGCCTGGAGTGCACGACTAGCCAAAAACATTCAGTACTTC. The V and J genes are TRBV30 and TRBJ2-4, with D unclear. The germline V gene has CDR1 GTSNPN and CDR2 SVGIG (reference sequence). CDR3 size: 14 residues. The ends were cut back, 1 base at V and 0 bases at J, with 7 bases in the middle.